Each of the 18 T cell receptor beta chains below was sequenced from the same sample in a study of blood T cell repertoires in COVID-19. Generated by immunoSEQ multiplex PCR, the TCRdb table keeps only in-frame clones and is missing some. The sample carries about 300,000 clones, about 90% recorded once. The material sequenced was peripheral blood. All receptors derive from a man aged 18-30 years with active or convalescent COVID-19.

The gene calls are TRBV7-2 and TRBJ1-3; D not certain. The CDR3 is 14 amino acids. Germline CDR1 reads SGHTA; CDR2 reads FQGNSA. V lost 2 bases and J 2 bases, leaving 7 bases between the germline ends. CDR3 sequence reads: CASSLQPAGNTIYF. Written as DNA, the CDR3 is TGTGCCAGCAGCTTACAACCAGCTGGAAACACCATATATTTT.

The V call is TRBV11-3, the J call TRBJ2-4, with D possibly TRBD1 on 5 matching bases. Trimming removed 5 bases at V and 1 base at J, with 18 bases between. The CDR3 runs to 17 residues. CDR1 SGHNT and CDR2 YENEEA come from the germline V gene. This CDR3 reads CASSEARPGRAKNIQYF. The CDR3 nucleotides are TGTGCCAGCAGCGAAGCGCGACCAGGGCGGGCCAAAAACATTCAGTACTTC.

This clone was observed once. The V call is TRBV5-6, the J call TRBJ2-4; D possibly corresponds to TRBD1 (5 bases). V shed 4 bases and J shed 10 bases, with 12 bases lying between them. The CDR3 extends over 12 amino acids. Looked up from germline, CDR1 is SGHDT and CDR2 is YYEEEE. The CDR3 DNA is TGTGCCAGCAGCCTATGGTCAGGGATTCAGTACTTC. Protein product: CASSLWSGIQYF.

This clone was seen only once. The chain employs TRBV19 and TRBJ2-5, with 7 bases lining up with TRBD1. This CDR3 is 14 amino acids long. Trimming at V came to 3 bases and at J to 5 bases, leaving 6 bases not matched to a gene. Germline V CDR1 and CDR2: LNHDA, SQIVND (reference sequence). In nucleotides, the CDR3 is TGTGCCAGTAGTATGCACAGGGGAATGGAGACCCAGTACTTC. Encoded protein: CASSMHRGMETQYF.

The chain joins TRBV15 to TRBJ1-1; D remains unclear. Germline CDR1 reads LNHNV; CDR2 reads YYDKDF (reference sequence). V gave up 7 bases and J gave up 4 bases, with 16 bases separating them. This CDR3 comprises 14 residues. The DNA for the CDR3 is TGTGCCACCAACCCGACAAATGCTCGCACTGAAGCTTTCTTT. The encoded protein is CATNPTNARTEAFF.

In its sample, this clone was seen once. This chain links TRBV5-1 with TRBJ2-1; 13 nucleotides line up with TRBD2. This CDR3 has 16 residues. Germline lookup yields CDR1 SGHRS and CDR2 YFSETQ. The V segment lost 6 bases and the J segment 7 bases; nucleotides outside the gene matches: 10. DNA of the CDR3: TGCGCCAGCATGCGGACTAGCGGGAGTTCGGTTAATGAGCAGTTCTTC. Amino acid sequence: CASMRTSGSSVNEQFF.

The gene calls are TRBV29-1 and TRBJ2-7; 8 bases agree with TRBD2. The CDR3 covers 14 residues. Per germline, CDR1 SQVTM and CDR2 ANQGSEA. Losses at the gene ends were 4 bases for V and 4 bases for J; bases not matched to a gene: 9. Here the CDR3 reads CSVGGRGGNYEQYF. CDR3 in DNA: TGCAGCGTTGGGGGGCGCGGGGGGAATTACGAGCAGTACTTC.

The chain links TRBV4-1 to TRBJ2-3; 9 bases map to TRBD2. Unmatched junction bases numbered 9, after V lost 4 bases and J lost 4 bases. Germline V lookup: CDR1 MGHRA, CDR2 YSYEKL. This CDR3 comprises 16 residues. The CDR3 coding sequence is TGCGCCAGCAGCCCAGGGACTAGCACCTGGGCAGATACGCAGTATTTT. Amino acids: CASSPGTSTWADTQYF.

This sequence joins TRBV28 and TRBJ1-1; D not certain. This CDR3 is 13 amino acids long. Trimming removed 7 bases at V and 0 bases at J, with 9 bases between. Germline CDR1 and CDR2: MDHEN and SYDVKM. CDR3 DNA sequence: TGTGCCAGCATTCGGGTACTGAACACTGAAGCTTTCTTT. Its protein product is CASIRVLNTEAFF.

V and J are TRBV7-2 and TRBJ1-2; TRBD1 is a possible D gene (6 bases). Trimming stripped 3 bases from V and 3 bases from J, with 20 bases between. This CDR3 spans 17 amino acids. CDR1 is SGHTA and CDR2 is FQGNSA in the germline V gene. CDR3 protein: CASSFTTEDSSYYGYTF. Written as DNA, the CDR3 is TGTGCCAGCAGCTTTACGACCGAGGACAGCTCCTACTATGGCTACACCTTC.

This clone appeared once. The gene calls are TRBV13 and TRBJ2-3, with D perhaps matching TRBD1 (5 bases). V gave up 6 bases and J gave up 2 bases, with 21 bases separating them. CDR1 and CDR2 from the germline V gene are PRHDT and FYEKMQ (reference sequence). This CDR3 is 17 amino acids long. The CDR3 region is CASRPFLGALPTDTQYF. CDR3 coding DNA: TGTGCCAGCAGGCCCTTCTTAGGGGCGCTCCCCACAGATACGCAGTATTTT.

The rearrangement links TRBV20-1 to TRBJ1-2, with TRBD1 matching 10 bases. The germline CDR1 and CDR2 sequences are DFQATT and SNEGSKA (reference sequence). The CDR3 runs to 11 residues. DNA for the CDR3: TGCAAGACAGGGGGCGCGTATGGCTACACCTTC. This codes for CKTGGAYGYTF.

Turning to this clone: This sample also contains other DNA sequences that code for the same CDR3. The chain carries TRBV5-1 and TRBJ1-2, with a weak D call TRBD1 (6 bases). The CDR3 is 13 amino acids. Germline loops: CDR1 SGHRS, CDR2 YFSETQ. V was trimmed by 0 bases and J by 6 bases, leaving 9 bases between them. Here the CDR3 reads CASSLAAGDGYTF. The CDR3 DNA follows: TGCGCCAGCAGCTTGGCCGCAGGGGATGGCTACACCTTC.

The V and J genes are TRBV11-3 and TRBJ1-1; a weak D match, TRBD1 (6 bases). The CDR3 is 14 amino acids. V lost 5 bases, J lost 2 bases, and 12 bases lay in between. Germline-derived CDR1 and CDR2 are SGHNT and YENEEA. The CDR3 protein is CASSGPGQNTEAFF. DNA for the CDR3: TGTGCCAGCAGCGGACCGGGACAAAACACTGAAGCTTTCTTT.

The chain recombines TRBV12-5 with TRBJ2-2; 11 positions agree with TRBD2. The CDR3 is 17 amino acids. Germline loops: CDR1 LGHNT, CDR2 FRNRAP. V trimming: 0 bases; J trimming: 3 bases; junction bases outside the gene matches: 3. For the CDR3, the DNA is TGTGCTAGTGGTTTGGTACTAGCGGGGGTATACACCGGGGAGCTGTTTTTT. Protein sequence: CASGLVLAGVYTGELFF.

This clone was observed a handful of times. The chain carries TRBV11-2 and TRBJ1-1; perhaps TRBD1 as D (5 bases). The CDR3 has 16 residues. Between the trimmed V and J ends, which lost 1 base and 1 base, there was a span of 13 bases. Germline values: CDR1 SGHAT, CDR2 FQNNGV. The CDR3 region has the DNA TGTGCCAGCAGCTTAGGTCCCAGGGTGACGAACACTGAAGCTTTCTTT. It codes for CASSLGPRVTNTEAFF.

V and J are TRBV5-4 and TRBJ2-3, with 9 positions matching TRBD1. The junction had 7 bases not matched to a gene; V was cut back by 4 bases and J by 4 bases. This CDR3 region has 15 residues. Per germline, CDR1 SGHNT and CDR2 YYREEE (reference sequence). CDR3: CASSPGDRDADTQYF. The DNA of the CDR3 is TGTGCCAGCAGCCCCGGGGACAGGGACGCAGATACGCAGTATTTT.

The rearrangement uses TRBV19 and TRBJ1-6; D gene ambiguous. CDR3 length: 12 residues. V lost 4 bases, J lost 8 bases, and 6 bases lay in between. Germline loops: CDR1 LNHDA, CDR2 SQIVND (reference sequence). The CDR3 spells CASSTSHSPLHF. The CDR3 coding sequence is TGTGCCAGTAGTACCTCCCATTCACCCCTCCACTTT.